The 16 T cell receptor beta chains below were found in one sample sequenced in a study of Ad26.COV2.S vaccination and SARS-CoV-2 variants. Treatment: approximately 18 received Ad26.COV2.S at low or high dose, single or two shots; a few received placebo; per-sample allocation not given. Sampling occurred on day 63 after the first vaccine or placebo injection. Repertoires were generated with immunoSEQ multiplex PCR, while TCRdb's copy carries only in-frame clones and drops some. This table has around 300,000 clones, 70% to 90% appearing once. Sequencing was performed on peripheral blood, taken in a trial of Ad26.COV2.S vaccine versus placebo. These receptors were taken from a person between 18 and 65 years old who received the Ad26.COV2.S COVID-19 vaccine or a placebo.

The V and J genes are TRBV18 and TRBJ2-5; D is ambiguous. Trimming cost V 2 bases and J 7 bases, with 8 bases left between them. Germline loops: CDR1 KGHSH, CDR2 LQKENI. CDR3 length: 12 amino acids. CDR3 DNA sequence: TGTGCCAGCTCACCAGTCACCGCGACCCAGTACTTC. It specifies CASSPVTATQYF.

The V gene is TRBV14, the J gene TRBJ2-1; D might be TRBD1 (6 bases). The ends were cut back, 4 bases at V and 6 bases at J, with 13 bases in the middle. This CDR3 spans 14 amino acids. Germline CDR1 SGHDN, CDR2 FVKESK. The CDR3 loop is CASSLRQDFNEQFF. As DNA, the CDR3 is TGTGCCAGCAGCCTTCGACAGGATTTCAATGAGCAGTTCTTC.

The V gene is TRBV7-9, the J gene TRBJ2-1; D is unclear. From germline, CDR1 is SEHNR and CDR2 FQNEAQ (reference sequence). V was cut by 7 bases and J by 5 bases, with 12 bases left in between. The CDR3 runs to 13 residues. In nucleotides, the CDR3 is TGTGCCAGCACCCCCTCTGGGGACAATGAGCAGTTCTTC. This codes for CASTPSGDNEQFF. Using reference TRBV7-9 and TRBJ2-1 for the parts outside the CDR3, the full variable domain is DTGVSQNPRHKITKRGQNVTFRCDPISEHNRLYWYRQTLGQGPEFLTYFQNEAQLEKSRLLSDRFSAERPKGSFSTLEIQRTEQGDSAMYLCASTPSGDNEQFFGPGTRLTVL.

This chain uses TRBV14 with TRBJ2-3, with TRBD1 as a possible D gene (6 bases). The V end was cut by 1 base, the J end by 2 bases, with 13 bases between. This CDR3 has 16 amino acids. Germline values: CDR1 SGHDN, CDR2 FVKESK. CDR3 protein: CASSQAGRGVTDTQYF. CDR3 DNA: TGTGCCAGCAGCCAAGCCGGCAGGGGTGTCACAGATACGCAGTATTTT.

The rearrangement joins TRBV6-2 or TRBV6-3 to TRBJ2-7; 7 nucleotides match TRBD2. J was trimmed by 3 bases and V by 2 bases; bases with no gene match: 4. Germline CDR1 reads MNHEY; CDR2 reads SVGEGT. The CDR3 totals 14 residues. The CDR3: CASSYLGGVYEQYF. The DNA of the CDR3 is TGTGCCAGCAGTTACCTTGGGGGGGTCTACGAGCAGTACTTC.

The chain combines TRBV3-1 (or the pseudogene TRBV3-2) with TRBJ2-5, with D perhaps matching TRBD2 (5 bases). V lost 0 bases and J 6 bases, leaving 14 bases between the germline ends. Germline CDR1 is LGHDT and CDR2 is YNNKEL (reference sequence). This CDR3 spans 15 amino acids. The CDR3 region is CASSQDRASQQTQYF. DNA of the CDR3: TGTGCCAGCAGCCAAGATCGCGCTAGCCAGCAGACCCAGTACTTC.

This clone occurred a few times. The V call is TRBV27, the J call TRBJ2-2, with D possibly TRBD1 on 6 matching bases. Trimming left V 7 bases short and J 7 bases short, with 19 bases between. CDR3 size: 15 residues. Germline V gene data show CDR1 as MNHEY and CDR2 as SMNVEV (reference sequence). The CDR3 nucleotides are TGTGCCAGCACGAGAAACAGGGAAGTCCGCGGGGAGCTGTTTTTT. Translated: CASTRNREVRGELFF.

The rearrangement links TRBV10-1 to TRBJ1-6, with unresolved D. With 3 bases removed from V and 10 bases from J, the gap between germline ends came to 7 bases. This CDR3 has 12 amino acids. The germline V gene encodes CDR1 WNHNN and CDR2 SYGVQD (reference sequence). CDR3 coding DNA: TGCGCCAGCAGTGACGGTGGGTCACCCCTCCACTTT. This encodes CASSDGGSPLHF.

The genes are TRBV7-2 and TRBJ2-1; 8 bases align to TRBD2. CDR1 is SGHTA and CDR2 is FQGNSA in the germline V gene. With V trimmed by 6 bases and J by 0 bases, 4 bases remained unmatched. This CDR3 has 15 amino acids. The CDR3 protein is CASRGSGSSYNEQFF. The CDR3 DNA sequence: TGTGCCAGCAGGGGGAGCGGGAGCTCCTACAATGAGCAGTTCTTC. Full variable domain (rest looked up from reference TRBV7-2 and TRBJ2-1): GAGVSQSPSNKVTEKGKDVELRCDPISGHTALYWYRQSLGQGLEFLIYFQGNSAPDKSGLPSDRFSAERTGGSVSTLTIQRTQQEDSAVYLCASRGSGSSYNEQFFGPGTRLTVL.

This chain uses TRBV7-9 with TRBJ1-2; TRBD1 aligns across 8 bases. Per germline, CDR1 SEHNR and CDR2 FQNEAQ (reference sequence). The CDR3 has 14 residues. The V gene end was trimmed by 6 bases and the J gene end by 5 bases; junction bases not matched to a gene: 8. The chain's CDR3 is CASRNTGGGYGYTF. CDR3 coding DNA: TGTGCCAGCAGGAACACAGGGGGTGGTTATGGCTACACCTTC.

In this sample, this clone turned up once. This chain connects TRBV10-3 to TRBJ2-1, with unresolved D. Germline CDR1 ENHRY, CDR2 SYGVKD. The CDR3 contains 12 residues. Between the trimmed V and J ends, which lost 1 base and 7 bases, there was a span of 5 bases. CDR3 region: CAISEWDNEQFF. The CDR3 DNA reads TGTGCCATCAGTGAGTGGGATAATGAGCAGTTCTTC.

CDR3 amino acids: CASTMDSNYGYTF. In DNA, the CDR3 is TGTGCCAGCACTATGGACAGTAACTATGGCTACACCTTC. The chain uses TRBV6-6 and TRBJ1-2; maybe TRBD1 (6 bases). V was shortened by 7 bases and J by 1 base, with 10 bases between the two germline ends. CDR1 and CDR2 from the germline V gene are MNHNY and SVGAGI (reference sequence). The CDR3 is made up of 13 amino acids.

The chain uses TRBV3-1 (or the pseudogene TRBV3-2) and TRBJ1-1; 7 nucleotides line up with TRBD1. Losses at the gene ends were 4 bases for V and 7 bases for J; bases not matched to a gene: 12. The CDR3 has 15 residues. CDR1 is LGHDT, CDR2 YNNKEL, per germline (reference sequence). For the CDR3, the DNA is TGTGCCAGCAGCCCCGAGAAGGGGGCCGGGGTTGAAGCTTTCTTT. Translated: CASSPEKGAGVEAFF.

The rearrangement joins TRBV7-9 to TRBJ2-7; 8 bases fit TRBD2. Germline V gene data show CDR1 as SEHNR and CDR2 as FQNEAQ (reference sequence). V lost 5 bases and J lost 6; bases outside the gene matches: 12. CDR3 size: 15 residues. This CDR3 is CASSPYGRAAREQYF. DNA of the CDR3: TGTGCCAGCAGCCCCTACGGGAGGGCAGCGCGCGAGCAGTACTTC.

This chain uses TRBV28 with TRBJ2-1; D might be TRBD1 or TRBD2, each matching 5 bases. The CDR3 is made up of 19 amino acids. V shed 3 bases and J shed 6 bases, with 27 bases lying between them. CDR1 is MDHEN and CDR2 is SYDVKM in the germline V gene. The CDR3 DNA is TGTGCCAGCAGTTTTTATTCGGCCGTACAGGTTGGGAGTGGCAATGAGCAGTTCTTC. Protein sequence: CASSFYSAVQVGSGNEQFF.

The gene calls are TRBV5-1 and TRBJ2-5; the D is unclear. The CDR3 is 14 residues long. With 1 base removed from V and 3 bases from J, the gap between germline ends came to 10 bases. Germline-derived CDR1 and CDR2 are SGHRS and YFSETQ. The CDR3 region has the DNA TGCGCCAGCAGCTTGTTCCTAACTGAAGAGACCCAGTACTTC. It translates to CASSLFLTEETQYF.